Included here is one TCR beta chain sequence, with context. This specimen comes from a study of blood T cells in healthy people across ages. Trimming shortened V by 3 bases and J by 2 bases, and 10 bases separated the two germline ends. In germline, CDR1 is DFQATT, CDR2 SNEGSKA (reference sequence). This CDR3 spans 13 amino acids. Donor samples were obtained from healthy Caucasian individuals from Russia, aged about 6 to 95. Peripheral blood, roughly 9.1 milliliters per donor, was collected. A second about 7 to 11 cycle PCR used barcoded and J-beta primers. TCRdb analysed the 5' RACE reads with MiXCR anew, one entry per CDR3 protein. Found here are around 1.1 million distinct CDR3 sequences, 35% to 40% of them singletons; the top ten hold less than 15%.

Sequencing input: blood. This TCR was recovered from a man between 18 and 29 years old in good health. The V call is TRBV20-1, the J call TRBJ2-5; maybe TRBD1 (5 bases). The CDR3 region has the DNA TGCAGTGCTAGTGTGGCAGGGCAAGAGACCCAGTACTTC. Amino acids: CSASVAGQETQYF.